The 9 T cell receptor beta chains presented below share a single source sample, sequenced in a study of blood T cell repertoires in COVID-19. The method was immunoSEQ multiplex PCR; TCRdb's version includes in-frame clones alone and lacks a portion of them. The data contain 250,000 or so clones, about 93% of them seen just once; the ten biggest clones take up roughly 0.89%. Sequenced material: peripheral blood. These receptor sequences come from a man aged 25 to 40 with COVID-19, enrolled during active disease.

The chain is built from TRBV9 and TRBJ2-1; 16 bases fit TRBD2. The CDR3 loop spans 19 amino acids. The V and J ends lost 0 bases and 9 bases, in that order; junction bases with no gene match: 12. Per the germline V gene, CDR1 is SGDLS and CDR2 is YYNGEE. In DNA, the CDR3 is TGTGCCAGCAGCGTAGGAGGGACTAGCGGGGGGGCCAGTCTCAGTGAGCAGTTCTTC. It yields the protein CASSVGGTSGGASLSEQFF. Full variable domain (outside the CDR3, taken from reference TRBV9 and TRBJ2-1): DSGVTQTPKHLITATGQRVTLRCSPRSGDLSVYWYQQSLDQGLQFLIQYYNGEERAKGNILERFSAQQFPDLHSELNLSSLELGDSALYFCASSVGGTSGGASLSEQFFGPGTRLTVL.

The CDR3 protein is CASSRPRQADNSPLHF. The CDR3 coding sequence is TGTGCCAGCAGCCGACCAAGACAGGCTGATAATTCACCCCTCCACTTT. The chain recombines TRBV5-5 with TRBJ1-6; maybe TRBD1 (6 bases). V lost 4 bases and J lost 5, with 16 bases in between. Germline V gene sequence: CDR1 SGHKS, CDR2 YYEKEE (reference sequence). The CDR3 sequence is 16 residues long.

As regards this clone: Other nucleotide sequences from this sample produce the same CDR3. The rearrangement uses TRBV27 and TRBJ1-1; D may be TRBD1 (5 bases). There are 14 residues in the CDR3. The V gene's germline CDR1 is MNHEY and CDR2 SMNVEV (reference sequence). V gave up 3 bases and J gave up 3 bases, with 11 bases separating them. The DNA for the CDR3 is TGTGCCAGCAGTTTTCTGGGGCGAGACACTGAAGCTTTCTTT. Protein: CASSFLGRDTEAFF.

The V call is TRBV6-1, the J call TRBJ1-1, with 9 bases lining up with TRBD1. This CDR3 spans 16 amino acids. Germline V gives CDR1 MNHNS, CDR2 SASEGT. The J segment lost 3 bases and the V segment lost 2 bases, leaving 7 bases of the junction unmatched. The CDR3 sequence: CASSEILGQGDTEAFF. The DNA for the CDR3 is TGTGCCAGCAGTGAAATTTTGGGACAGGGTGACACTGAAGCTTTCTTT.

CDR3 region: CASSVEGGTPTANEKLFF. The CDR3 region has the DNA TGTGCCAGCAGCGTAGAGGGGGGGACCCCGACAGCTAATGAAAAACTGTTTTTT. This chain connects TRBV9 to TRBJ1-4; perhaps TRBD1 as D (6 bases). The CDR3 has 18 amino acids. V dropped 0 bases and J dropped 3 bases, with 18 bases sitting between them. Germline CDR1 SGDLS, CDR2 YYNGEE.

V and J are TRBV6-4 and TRBJ1-4; 9 bases fit TRBD1. The CDR3 consists of 17 residues. Germline CDR1 is MRHNA and CDR2 is SNTAGT. V was pared by 0 bases and J by 7 bases, with 9 bases of the junction left unmatched. The CDR3 loop reads CASSDSHRGRGSEKLFF. The CDR3 DNA reads TGTGCCAGCAGTGACTCGCACAGGGGGCGCGGGAGTGAAAAACTGTTTTTT.

The DNA of the CDR3 is TGCGCCAGCAGCTTGGATCCAGGGCCTGGCTATGGCTACACCTTC. Protein product: CASSLDPGPGYGYTF. The chain couples TRBV5-1 to TRBJ1-2, with D perhaps TRBD1 (5 bases). With 0 bases removed from V and 4 bases from J, the gap between germline ends came to 13 bases. CDR3 length: 15 amino acids. Germline CDR1 and CDR2: SGHRS and YFSETQ.

This chain uses TRBV6-5 with TRBJ2-7; maybe TRBD1 (6 bases). Trimming pared 7 bases from V and 3 bases from J, leaving 16 bases between. CDR1 and CDR2 (germline): MNHEY, SVGAGI. This CDR3 comprises 14 residues. The DNA of the CDR3 is TGTGCCAGCACCCCAGAAGGGGGATTCTACGAGCAGTACTTC. The encoded protein is CASTPEGGFYEQYF.

The chain has TRBV6-5 and TRBJ1-1, with D perhaps TRBD1 (5 bases). The CDR3 has 15 residues. CDR1 and CDR2 (germline): MNHEY, SVGAGI. V was trimmed by 6 bases and J by 0 bases, leaving 14 bases between them. CDR3 residues: CASSPWGVMNTEAFF. The CDR3 region has the DNA TGTGCCAGCAGCCCCTGGGGGGTAATGAACACTGAAGCTTTCTTT.